This is a list of T cell receptor beta chains from one sample in a study of OX40 agonist ivuxolimab in advanced cancers. The table came from immunoSEQ multiplex PCR; TCRdb's copy has only in-frame clones and leaves some out. In the table there are approximately 68,000 clones, roughly 85% of which are singletons. The starting material was CD4+ or CD8+ T cells sorted from blood, obtained in a trial of the OX40 agonist ivuxolimab. Receptor source: an adult with an advanced solid tumor such as melanoma, head and neck, liver or kidney cancer. Both conserved end residues are part of each CDR3. The D gene is left open where the match is weak. Size is stated for part of the rows, as once, few or many counts, or as a class when the clone is expanded.

D	J	V	size	CDR3	DNA
.	TRBJ1-2	TRBV11-1	.	CASSFDRNYGYTF	TGTGCCAGCAGCTTTGACAGGAACTATGGCTACACCTTC
.	TRBJ2-2	TRBV7-2	.	CASSLWLTGTTAGELFF	TGTGCCAGCAGCTTATGGCTTACCGGGACAACGGCCGGGGAGCTGTTTTTT
.	TRBJ2-7	TRBV6-5	.	CASSYSSRGASYEQYF	TGTGCCAGCAGTTACTCCTCCAGGGGGGCATCCTACGAGCAGTACTTC
TRBD1	TRBJ2-7	TRBV5-1	few	CASSFGTGDEQYF	TGCGCCAGCAGCTTCGGGACAGGGGACGAGCAGTACTTC
.	TRBJ2-3	TRBV7-9	.	CASSSVLRGDPDTQYF	TGTGCCAGCAGTTCGGTTTTGCGGGGAGACCCAGATACGCAGTATTTT
TRBD2	TRBJ2-2	TRBV15	.	CATSSPLVAGGSTGELFF	TGTGCCACCAGCAGTCCGTTGGTAGCGGGAGGAAGTACCGGGGAGCTGTTTTTT
TRBD1	TRBJ2-7	TRBV27	.	CASSSNPTGGFSYEQYF	TGTGCCAGCAGTTCTAATCCGACAGGGGGGTTTAGCTACGAGCAGTACTTC
.	TRBJ1-1	TRBV4-2	.	CASSQDPAVGQAAMSAFF	TGTGCCAGCAGCCAAGATCCGGCGGTAGGGCAGGCGGCCATGAGTGCTTTCTTT
.	TRBJ1-5	TRBV6-5	.	CASSYGSSNQPQHF	TGTGCCAGCAGTTACGGCAGTTCTAATCAGCCCCAGCATTTT
TRBD2	TRBJ2-3	TRBV5-4	.	CASSIRDYVTDTQYF	TGTGCCAGCAGCATCCGGGACTATGTCACAGATACGCAGTATTTT
.	TRBJ1-1	TRBV28	.	CASSALMNTEAFF	TGTGCCAGCTCCGCGCTTATGAACACTGAAGCTTTCTTT
.	TRBJ1-2	TRBV29-1	few	CSVETGGYTF	TGCAGCGTTGAAACAGGAGGTTACACCTTC
.	TRBJ1-1	TRBV7-2	.	CASSLSKNTEAFF	TGTGCCAGCAGCTTATCGAAGAACACCGAAGCTTTCTTT
.	TRBJ1-2	TRBV12-5	.	CASGSPPWGTGGYTF	TGTGCTAGTGGTTCCCCCCCTTGGGGGACGGGGGGCTACACCTTC
.	TRBJ1-2	TRBV28	.	CASSHPFRVGDGYTF	TGTGCCAGCAGCCACCCCTTCAGGGTCGGAGATGGCTACACCTTC
TRBD2	TRBJ2-2	TRBV5-1	.	CASSLQSGGTGELFF	TGCGCCAGCAGCCTACAGAGCGGGGGAACCGGGGAGCTGTTTTTT
.	TRBJ1-4	TRBV18	.	CASSPPSVGNEKLFF	TGTGCCAGCTCACCACCTTCAGTCGGTAATGAAAAACTGTTTTTT
TRBD1	TRBJ2-5	TRBV10-1	.	CASSGDRDEETQYF	TGCGCCAGCAGTGGGGACAGGGACGAGGAGACCCAGTACTTC
.	TRBJ2-5	TRBV27	.	CASSPTGRRETQYF	TGTGCCAGCAGTCCTACCGGGAGACGGGAGACCCAGTACTTC
TRBD1	TRBJ1-4	TRBV7-6	once	CASSSQGGNEKLFF	TGTGCCAGCAGCTCACAGGGGGGTAATGAAAAACTGTTTTTT
.	TRBJ2-7	TRBV9	.	CASSAQGYEQYF	TGTGCCAGCAGCGCACAGGGCTACGAGCAGTACTTC
.	TRBJ2-7	TRBV9	.	CASSVATGSEQYF	TGTGCCAGCAGCGTAGCTACAGGTAGCGAGCAGTACTTC
.	TRBJ1-5	TRBV10-1	.	CASSAGTNQPQHF	TGCGCCAGCAGCGCCGGGACAAATCAGCCCCAGCATTTT
.	TRBJ2-3	TRBV9	.	CASSVGASGTDTQYF	TGTGCCAGCAGCGTAGGAGCTAGCGGCACAGATACGCAGTATTTT
TRBD2	TRBJ2-1	TRBV4-3	.	CASSQETLGLAAYNEQFF	TGCGCCAGCAGCCAAGAGACGCTGGGACTAGCGGCCTACAATGAGCAGTTCTTC
.	TRBJ2-7	TRBV7-2	.	CASSQGGGGGDEQYF	TGTGCCAGCAGCCAGGGGGGAGGCGGGGGCGACGAGCAGTACTTC
.	TRBJ2-2	TRBV7-3	.	CASSLGGPNTGELFF	TGTGCCAGCAGCTTGGGGGGACCGAACACCGGGGAGCTGTTTTTT
.	TRBJ2-3	TRBV9	.	CASSVARGPADTQYF	TGTGCCAGCAGCGTAGCTCGGGGACCGGCCGATACGCAGTATTTT
TRBD2	TRBJ2-7	TRBV28	.	CASSFSVSGSHEQYF	TGTGCCAGCAGTTTTTCGGTTAGCGGGAGCCACGAGCAGTACTTC
TRBD2	TRBJ2-7	TRBV11-2	.	CASSPGLAGIYEQYF	TGTGCCAGCAGCCCGGGACTAGCGGGTATCTACGAGCAGTACTTC
.	TRBJ2-2	TRBV15	.	CATRARAANTGELFF	TGTGCCACCAGAGCGAGGGCGGCCAACACCGGGGAGCTGTTTTTT
.	TRBJ2-3	TRBV27	few	CASSLSASTDTQYF	TGTGCCAGCAGTTTATCAGCTAGCACAGATACGCAGTATTTT
TRBD2	TRBJ2-5	TRBV27	.	CASSPGTSGGLETQYF	TGTGCCAGCAGTCCGGGGACTAGCGGGGGCCTGGAGACCCAGTACTTC
.	TRBJ1-2	TRBV28	.	CASREQGVYGYTF	TGTGCCAGCAGGGAACAGGGAGTCTATGGCTACACCTTC
.	TRBJ2-1	TRBV5-4	.	CASSLAIAGEDEQFF	TGTGCCAGCAGCTTGGCGATTGCAGGGGAGGATGAGCAGTTCTTC
.	TRBJ1-1	TRBV4-1	.	CASSQGETMNTEAFF	TGCGCCAGCAGCCAAGGGGAGACAATGAACACTGAAGCTTTCTTT
TRBD1	TRBJ2-1	TRBV14	.	CASSLGQYEEQFF	TGTGCCAGCAGCCTGGGACAGTATGAGGAGCAGTTCTTC
.	TRBJ2-1	TRBV6-1	.	CASSALWGSLYNEQFF	TGTGCCAGCAGTGCCCTTTGGGGTTCCCTATACAATGAGCAGTTCTTC
TRBD1	TRBJ1-4	TRBV4-1	.	CASSQAGTATNEKLFF	TGCGCCAGCAGCCAAGCCGGGACAGCCACTAATGAAAAACTGTTTTTT
TRBD2	TRBJ2-1	TRBV7-2	.	CASSFSGGALNEQFF	TGTGCCAGCAGCTTTAGCGGGGGGGCCCTCAATGAGCAGTTCTTC
TRBD2	TRBJ2-5	TRBV5-1	.	CASSLNGGGAAGETQYF	TGCGCCAGCAGCTTAAATGGCGGGGGGGCCGCTGGAGAGACCCAGTACTTC
TRBD1	TRBJ1-5	TRBV6-5	.	CASSRGGQGNQPQHF	TGTGCCAGCAGCAGGGGGGGACAGGGGAATCAGCCCCAGCATTTT
TRBD1	TRBJ2-3	TRBV19	.	CATRDRSTDTQYF	TGTGCCACCCGGGACAGGAGCACAGATACGCAGTATTTT
.	TRBJ2-3	TRBV4-3	.	CASSQDVWSGGADTQYF	TGCGCCAGCAGCCAAGATGTTTGGAGCGGAGGGGCAGATACGCAGTATTTT
.	TRBJ1-4	TRBV18	many	CASSPNRASTNEKLFF	TGTGCCAGCTCACCCAACAGGGCCTCCACTAATGAAAAACTGTTTTTT
TRBD1	TRBJ2-5	TRBV9	.	CASSLRQGPQETQYF	TGTGCCAGCAGCTTACGACAGGGACCCCAAGAGACCCAGTACTTC
TRBD2	TRBJ2-1	TRBV4-1	.	CASSLEGLAGAQGQFF	TGCGCCAGCAGCCTAGAGGGACTAGCGGGAGCTCAAGGGCAGTTCTTC
TRBD1	TRBJ1-1	TRBV5-1	once	CASSHRTGNLNTEAFF	TGCGCCAGCAGCCACCGGACAGGGAACTTGAACACTGAAGCTTTCTTT
.	TRBJ1-2	TRBV7-2	.	CASSLAAFNYGYTF	TGTGCCAGCAGCTTAGCCGCGTTTAACTATGGCTACACCTTC
.	TRBJ2-7	TRBV6-5	.	CASGGHSYEQYF	TGTGCCAGCGGGGGTCACTCCTACGAGCAGTACTTC
.	TRBJ1-1	TRBV9	.	CASSPRVQGGTEAFF	TGTGCCAGCAGCCCCCGAGTCCAGGGTGGGACTGAAGCTTTCTTT
TRBD1	TRBJ1-1	TRBV5-4	.	CASSTSGTGGTEAFF	TGTGCCAGCAGCACCTCCGGGACAGGGGGAACTGAAGCTTTCTTT